The entry below describes one TCR beta chain. No antigen is known for it. No much larger clonotype is one base removed from it; base qualities were not supplied. The cohort comprised around 700 healthy bone marrow donors. Cohort members were all nominally healthy when sampled, although unrecorded immune exposures were likely present. The donor tested CMV seropositive and was one of the 289 seropositive cohort members. A peripheral blood sample was provided by each donor, and peripheral blood mononuclear cells were used for TCR beta sequencing. The Qiagen DNeasy Blood Extraction Kit was used to extract genomic DNA from the blood cell samples. Per the germline V gene, MDHEN is the CDR1 and SYDVKM is the CDR2. Between the V and J ends, shortened by 3 bases and 5 bases respectively, the junction contains 25 bases. Reading from cysteine to phenylalanine, the CDR3 counts 18 amino acids. The kept DNA is CDR3 alone, 54 bases in frame from the first base.

The data stem from a study of cytomegalovirus exposure and HLA in healthy donors (TCRdb year 2017). Regarding the research as a whole: An earlier analysis of several hundred of the donors reported roughly 300 Gb of sequence data and approximately 110 million unique TCR beta sequences from about 200 million T cells. Using immunosequencing, the study profiled T cell repertoires from roughly 650 subjects and related those repertoires to cytomegalovirus serostatus. HLA typing covered class I and class II loci at four-digit resolution. Every repertoire in the discovery cohort had been generated on one and the same sequencing platform. In an earlier analysis of 500 to 650 of the donors, high-throughput TCR beta sequencing was used to judge whether each TCR beta V gene segment behaved as functional or pseudogenic. In the later analysis, no new phenotypic data were used to find candidate immune exposures; instead, reliance was placed on TCR beta sequences and their occurrence across donors. An early release covering roughly 640 HLA-typed donors comprised approximately 300 gigabases of sequencing data and around 86 million unique TCR sequences. Typing coverage differed by locus: A, B, C, DRB1 and DQB1 were typed in about 629-630 donors, DQA1 in 522, DPA1 in roughly 590, and DPB1 in about 450. Donor age, sex, ethnicity and CMV serostatus were collected together with the repertoire data. Genome-wide SNP genotypes for about 65% of the 666 donors were used in a later genetic analysis, which treated that subset as a discovery cohort. The study was designed to test whether signatures of past pathogen exposure could be identified by cataloging public T cell receptors. To predict cytomegalovirus infection status, the study combined high-throughput TCR immunosequencing, statistical association of individual TCRs with disease status, and machine learning. Across around 400 genotyped donors of the cohort, an average of about 240,000 unique TCR beta nucleotide sequences per donor were sequenced, and 15% to 20% of those sequences were non-productive. A handful of DR-DQ haplotypes were treated as single units for association and clustering because of strong linkage in the cohort. In a later analysis, previously published TCR beta repertoires from more than 500 donors were re-analyzed and high-resolution HLA genotyping was added so that TCR occurrence patterns could be studied. Of the roughly 390 genotyped donors, roughly 76% were placed in the genetic ancestry cluster associated with self-reported Caucasian donors. In addition to the first cohort of 666 subjects, a separate validation cohort of 100 to 150 different subjects was used.

The library relied on the immunoSEQ multiplex PCR assay. A mixture of 60 forward primers for TCR Vbeta segments and 13 reverse primers for TCR Jbeta segments was used in the multiplex PCR. The CDR3 region of rearranged TCR beta genes was amplified from genomic DNA by a multiplex PCR assay. On the Illumina HiSeq System, the amplified TCR beta libraries were sequenced as 87-base-pair reads. The original methods were these. In a later analysis, around 80 million unique TCR beta chains were counted across the approximately 640 repertoires, and roughly 11 million of these chains were shared by at least two donors. Raw reads were error-corrected and collapsed into unique sequences with a nearest-neighbor algorithm that merged closely related sequences to remove PCR and sequencing errors. To assign V, D and J gene segments, CDR3 sequences were aligned to IMGT reference sequences. Each retained sequence needed at least a six-nucleotide match to both a V gene segment and a J gene segment. A rearrangement counted as productive if the CDR3 had no stop codons and remained in frame with V and J, and every other rearrangement counted as non-productive. CDR3 was defined by IMGT convention, running from the second conserved V-encoded cysteine to the conserved J-encoded phenylalanine. In an earlier analysis of 587 of the donors, sequences lacking an unambiguous match to a single V gene segment were excluded. In an earlier analysis of approximately 560 of the donors, a V segment was called functional when productive rearrangements were above 56.7%, and segregating when the standard deviation between donors exceeded 5%. A statistical classification framework was built to diagnose cytomegalovirus status from the catalog of TCR beta chain sequences. V and J gene assignment, in a later analysis, came from comparing TCR nucleotide sequences with IMGT/GENE-DB human TR gene sequences. The TCRdist pipeline was used in a later analysis to assign CDR3 sequences and most-parsimonious VDJ recombination scenarios. In a later analysis, each TCR beta chain was defined by its CDR3 amino acid sequence together with its V-gene family, and reads lacking a unique V-gene family were excluded. In a later analysis, 450 to 600 highly shared, low-generation-probability nucleotide sequences were removed to address suspected cross-contamination and a sequencing artifact. In a later analysis, a clonal expansion index for each public chain was calculated from normalized within-repertoire ranks of inferred template counts. In a later analysis, generation probabilities were computed with a VDJ recombination model fitted to out-of-frame rearrangements, and the resulting probabilities were checked against IGoR. Hypergeometric tests were used in a later analysis to score TCR-TCR, TCR-HLA and TCR-CMV co-occurrence, with a repertoire-size bias correction applied to the TCR pairs. To estimate false discovery rates, a later analysis permuted the HLA or CMV assignments 20 times. In a later analysis, co-occurring TCRs were grouped with DBSCAN, and TCRdist sequence similarity was added when clustering was performed within HLA-allele-positive subsets. Co-occurrence clustering excluded repertoires with fewer than 30,000 or more than 120,000 public chains, plus five with anomalous nucleotide sharing. TCRdb re-hosts the immuneACCESS table, in-frame sequences only. Its copies lack some clones; in the studies checked, an unresolved V gene accounts for under half of them, and the cause for the rest is not known. That table furnishes V, J and clone size, whereas the DNA furnished D and trimming. Within this sample are 90,000 to 150,000 clones, with about 80% of them counted one time only. The ten largest clones capture around 5.2% of the sample.

On the study overall, not on this receptor specifically: Strong co-occurrence of HLA alleles, especially DR and DQ, made assigning TCR associations to individual alleles difficult. This cohort had only TCR beta chains sequenced, and the lack of alpha or paired-chain data limited which features could be detected. A later analysis found that most CMV-associated TCR beta chains appeared HLA-restricted, with HLA associations seemingly driven largely by CMV exposure. According to a later analysis, parvovirus B19, influenza, CMV and Epstein-Barr virus appeared linked to several top co-occurrence clusters. In a later genetic analysis, a missense DCLRE1C variant was associated with V-gene and J-gene trimming of TCR beta chains, and the association was replicated in an independent cohort. Because counts were too low, roughly 16 rarely observed V segments, including chromosome 9 orphons, were left out of the earlier analysis of 500 to 750 of the donors. In a later analysis, the rate of TCR association differed among HLA loci, with DRB1 alleles having the most associated TCRs and HLA-C alleles having the fewest. The 87-base-pair reads could not distinguish some IMGT-functional V segments, including TRBV6-2 and TRBV6-3, so those segments were excluded. The only immune exposure information available for the cohort was CMV serostatus. In both the original and validation cohorts, the classifier was reported to diagnose cytomegalovirus status with high specificity and sensitivity. In an earlier analysis of 587 of the donors, most TCR beta V segments were observed in productive rearrangements about 87% or about 30% of the time, broadly matching IMGT annotations. In the study, approximately 160 TCR beta chains were listed as associated with cytomegalovirus. The authors suggested that the approach could potentially be extended to other disease states and immunological phenotypes. In a later analysis, HLA-associated TCR beta chains showed more clonal expansion and lower generation probabilities than non-associated chains that were equally common. Presence/absence analyses assumed roughly uniform sequencing depth across donors, an assumption that may not hold. While some public TCRs were present in many individuals, most TCR sequences turned up only very rarely across donors. The sequencing pipeline was judged likely to have produced a cluster of highly shared sequence variants as a technical artifact. Because some donors lacked HLA typing at each locus, the association tests relied only on the typed subset. Linkage disequilibrium might explain the correlated functional status among segregating V segments, but an unknown experimental factor could not be excluded. In vitro tests confirmed that a few of the cytomegalovirus-associated TCR beta chains recognize cytomegalovirus antigens. Specific HLA alleles were associated with around 18,000 TCR beta sequences at a false discovery rate of 0.05 in a later analysis. A further reported finding was that TCR beta sequences accurately predicted the HLA-A and HLA-B alleles for most subjects in the first cohort. A later genetic analysis reported fewer N-insertions in productive TCRs among donors in an Asian-associated ancestry cluster than the roughly 700-donor mean.

The receptor was derived from a man between 50 and 59 years old in good health and CMV-seropositive. Sequencing was done on a sample of PBMCs. The rearrangement combines TRBV28 with TRBJ1-2; no D gene can be assigned with confidence. This receptor has the CDR3 CASSLGGTKKRKLYGYTF. The sequenced DNA is TGTGCCAGCAGTTTGGGAGGAACCAAAAAAAGGAAACTTTATGGCTACACCTTC.